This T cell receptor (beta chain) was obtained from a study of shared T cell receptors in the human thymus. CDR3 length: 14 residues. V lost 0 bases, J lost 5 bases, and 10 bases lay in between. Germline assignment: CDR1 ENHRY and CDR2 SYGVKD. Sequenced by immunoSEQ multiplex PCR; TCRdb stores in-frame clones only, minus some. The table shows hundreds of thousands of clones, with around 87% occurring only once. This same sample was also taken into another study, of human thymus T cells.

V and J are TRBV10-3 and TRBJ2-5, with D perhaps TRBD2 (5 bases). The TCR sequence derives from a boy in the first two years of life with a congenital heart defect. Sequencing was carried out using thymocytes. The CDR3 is CAISESAGWETQYF. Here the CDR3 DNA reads TGTGCCATCAGTGAGTCCGCGGGTTGGGAGACCCAGTACTTC.